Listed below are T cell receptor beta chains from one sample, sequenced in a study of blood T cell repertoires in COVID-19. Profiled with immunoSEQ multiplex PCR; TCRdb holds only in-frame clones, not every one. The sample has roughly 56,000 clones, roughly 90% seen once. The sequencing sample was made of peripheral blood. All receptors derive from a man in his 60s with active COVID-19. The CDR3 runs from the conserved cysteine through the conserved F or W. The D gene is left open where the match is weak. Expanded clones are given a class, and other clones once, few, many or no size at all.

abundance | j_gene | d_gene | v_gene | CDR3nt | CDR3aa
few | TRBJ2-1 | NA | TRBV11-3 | TGTGCCAGCAGCTTAGGGGCAGGACTAGAGCAGTTCTTC | CASSLGAGLEQFF
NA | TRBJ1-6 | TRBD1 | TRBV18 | TGTGCCAGCTCACAGAGGACAGGGGACAATTCACCCCTCCACTTT | CASSQRTGDNSPLHF
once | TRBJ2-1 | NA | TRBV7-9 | TGTGCCAGCAGCTTATTGGCTTACAATGAGCAGTTCTTC | CASSLLAYNEQFF
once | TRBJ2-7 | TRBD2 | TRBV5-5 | TGTGCCAGCAGCTTGGGACTAGCGGGAGTAATATACGAGCAGTACTTC | CASSLGLAGVIYEQYF
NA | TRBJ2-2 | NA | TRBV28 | TGTGCCAGCAGTCCCTCTTCCGGGAGCCTAACGAACACCGGGGAGCTGTTTTTT | CASSPSSGSLTNTGELFF
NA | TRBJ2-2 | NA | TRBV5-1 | TGCGCCAGCAGCTTGGCCAGGGCCCACACCGGGGAGCTGTTTTTT | CASSLARAHTGELFF
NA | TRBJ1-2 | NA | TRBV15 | TGTGCCACCAGCAGGGTTGTACAGGCGAACTATGGCTACACCTTC | CATSRVVQANYGYTF
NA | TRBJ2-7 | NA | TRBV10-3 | TGTGCCATCAGTGAGAACCAGGGAGGCGAGCAGTACTTC | CAISENQGGEQYF
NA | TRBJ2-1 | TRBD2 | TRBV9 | TGTGCCAGCAGCGTGGGGACTAGCGGGATATCCTACAATGAGCAGTTCTTC | CASSVGTSGISYNEQFF
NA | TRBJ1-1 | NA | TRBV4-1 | TGCGCCAGCAGTCAGCTTCAGGGGAACACTGAAGCTTTCTTT | CASSQLQGNTEAFF
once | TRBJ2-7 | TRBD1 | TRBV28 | TGTGCCAGCAATTATAGGGGGCTTGACTACGAGCAGTACTTC | CASNYRGLDYEQYF
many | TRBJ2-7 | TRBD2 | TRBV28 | TGTGCTTACGGGGGGACGCCGACTTACGAGCAGTACTTC | CAYGGTPTYEQYF
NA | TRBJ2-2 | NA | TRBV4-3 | TGCGCCAGCAGCCAGTCCGGAGCTTCAACCGGGGAGCTGTTTTTT | CASSQSGASTGELFF